The clone carrying this T cell receptor beta chain came up once. Its antigen is currently unknown. Germline V lookup: CDR1 SGHNT, CDR2 YYREEE (reference sequence). V dropped 6 bases and J dropped 0 bases, with 12 bases sitting between them. The CDR3 is 14 residues long. These data belong to a study of cytomegalovirus exposure and HLA in healthy donors. Study observations and caveats: Most observed TCR sequences were rare, whereas some public TCRs were detected in many donors.

Using immunoSEQ multiplex PCR, the repertoire was profiled, and TCRdb retains in-frame clones only, with some absent. This repertoire shows tens of thousands of clones, approximately 94% found once; its top ten account for less than 4.5%. This TCR was sampled from a man between 18 and 35 years old in good health and CMV-seropositive. V is TRBV5-4 and J is TRBJ1-1, with D possibly matching TRBD1 (6 bases). The specimen was PBMCs. Here the CDR3 reads CASTNRDLNTEAFF. The CDR3 nucleotides are TGTGCCAGCACCAACAGGGACCTGAACACTGAAGCTTTCTTT. The full variable domain, rest sourced from reference TRBV5-4 and TRBJ1-1, is ETGVTQSPTHLIKTRGQQVTLRCSSQSGHNTVSWYQQALGQGPQFIFQYYREEENGRGNFPPRFSGLQFPNYSSELNVNALELDDSALYLCASTNRDLNTEAFFGQGTRLTVV.